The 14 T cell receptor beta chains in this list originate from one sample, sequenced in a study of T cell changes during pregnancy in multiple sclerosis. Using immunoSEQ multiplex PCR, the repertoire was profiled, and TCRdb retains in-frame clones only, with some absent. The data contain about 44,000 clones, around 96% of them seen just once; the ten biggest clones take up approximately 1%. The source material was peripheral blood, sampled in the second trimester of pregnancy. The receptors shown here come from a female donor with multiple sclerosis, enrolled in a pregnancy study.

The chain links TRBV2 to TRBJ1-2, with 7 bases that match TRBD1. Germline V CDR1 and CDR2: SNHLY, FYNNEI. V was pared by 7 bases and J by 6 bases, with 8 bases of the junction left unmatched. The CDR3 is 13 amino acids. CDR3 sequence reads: CASIQDREDGYTF. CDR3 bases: TGTGCCAGCATTCAAGACAGGGAGGATGGCTACACCTTC.

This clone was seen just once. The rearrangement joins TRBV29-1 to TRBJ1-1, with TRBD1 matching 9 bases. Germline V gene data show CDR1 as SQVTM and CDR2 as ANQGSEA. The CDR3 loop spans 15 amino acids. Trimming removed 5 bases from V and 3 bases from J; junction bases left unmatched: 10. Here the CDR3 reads CSVFPGTGTHTEAFF. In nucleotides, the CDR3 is TGCAGCGTTTTTCCCGGGACAGGGACCCACACTGAAGCTTTCTTT.

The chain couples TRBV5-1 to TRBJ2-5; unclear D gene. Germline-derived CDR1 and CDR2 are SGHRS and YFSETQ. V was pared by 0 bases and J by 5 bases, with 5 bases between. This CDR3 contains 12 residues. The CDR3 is CASSLEEETQYF. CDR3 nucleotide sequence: TGCGCCAGCAGCTTGGAGGAGGAGACCCAGTACTTC. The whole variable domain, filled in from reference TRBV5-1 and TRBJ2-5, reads KAGVTQTPRYLIKTRGQQVTLSCSPISGHRSVSWYQQTPGQGLQFLFEYFSETQRNKGNFPGRFSGRQFSNSRSEMNVSTLELGDSALYLCASSLEEETQYFGPGTRLLVL.

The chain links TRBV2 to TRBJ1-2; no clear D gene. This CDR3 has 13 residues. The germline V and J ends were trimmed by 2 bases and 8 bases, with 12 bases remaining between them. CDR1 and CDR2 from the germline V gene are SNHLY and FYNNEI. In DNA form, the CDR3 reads TGTGCCAGCAGTGAACAGATGACGGGGGGCTACACCTTC. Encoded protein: CASSEQMTGGYTF.

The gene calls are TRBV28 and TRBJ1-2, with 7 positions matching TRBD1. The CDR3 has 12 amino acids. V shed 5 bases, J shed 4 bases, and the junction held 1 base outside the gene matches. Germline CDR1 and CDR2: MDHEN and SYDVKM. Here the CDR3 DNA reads TGTGCCAGCAGTAGGACAGGCTATGGCTACACCTTC. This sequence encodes CASSRTGYGYTF.

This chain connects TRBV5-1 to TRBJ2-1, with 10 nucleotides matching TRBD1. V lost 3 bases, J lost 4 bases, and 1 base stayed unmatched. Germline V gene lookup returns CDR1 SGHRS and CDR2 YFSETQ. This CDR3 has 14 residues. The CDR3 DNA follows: TGCGCCAGCAGCTCGGACAGGGGGTACAATGAGCAGTTCTTC. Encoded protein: CASSSDRGYNEQFF.

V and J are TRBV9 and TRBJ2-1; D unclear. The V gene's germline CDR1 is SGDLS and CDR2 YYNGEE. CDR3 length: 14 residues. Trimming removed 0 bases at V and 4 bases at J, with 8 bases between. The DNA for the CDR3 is TGTGCCAGCAGCGTAGCCACGCGGTACAATGAGCAGTTCTTC. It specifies CASSVATRYNEQFF.

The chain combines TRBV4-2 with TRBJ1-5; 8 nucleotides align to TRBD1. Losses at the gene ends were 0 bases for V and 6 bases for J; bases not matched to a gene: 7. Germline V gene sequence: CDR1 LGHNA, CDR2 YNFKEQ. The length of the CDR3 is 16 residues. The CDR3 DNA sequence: TGTGCCAGCAGCCAAGATGGGGCAGGGGGCCCTCAGCCCCAGCATTTT. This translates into CASSQDGAGGPQPQHF.

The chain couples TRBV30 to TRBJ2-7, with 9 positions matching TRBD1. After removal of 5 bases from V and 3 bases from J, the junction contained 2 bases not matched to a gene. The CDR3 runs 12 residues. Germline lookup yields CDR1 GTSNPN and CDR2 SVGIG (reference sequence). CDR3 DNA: TGTGCCTGGGAGGGACAGGGCTACGAGCAGTACTTC. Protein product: CAWEGQGYEQYF.

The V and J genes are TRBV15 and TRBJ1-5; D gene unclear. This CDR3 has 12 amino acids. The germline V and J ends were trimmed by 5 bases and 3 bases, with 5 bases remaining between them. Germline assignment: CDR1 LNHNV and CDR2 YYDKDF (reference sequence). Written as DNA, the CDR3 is TGTGCCACCAGCCCCAACAATCAGCCCCAGCATTTT. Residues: CATSPNNQPQHF.

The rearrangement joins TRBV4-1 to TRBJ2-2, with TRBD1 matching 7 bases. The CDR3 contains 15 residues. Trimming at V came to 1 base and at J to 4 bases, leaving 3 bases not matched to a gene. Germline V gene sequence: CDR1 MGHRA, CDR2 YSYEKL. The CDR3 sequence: CASSQVAGGTGELFF. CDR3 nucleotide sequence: TGCGCCAGCAGCCAAGTAGCAGGGGGCACCGGGGAGCTGTTTTTT.

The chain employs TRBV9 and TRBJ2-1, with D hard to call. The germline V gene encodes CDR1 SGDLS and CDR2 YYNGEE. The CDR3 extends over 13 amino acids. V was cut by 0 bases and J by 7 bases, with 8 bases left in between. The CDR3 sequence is CASSVAWANEQFF. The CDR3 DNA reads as TGTGCCAGCAGCGTAGCTTGGGCGAATGAGCAGTTCTTC.

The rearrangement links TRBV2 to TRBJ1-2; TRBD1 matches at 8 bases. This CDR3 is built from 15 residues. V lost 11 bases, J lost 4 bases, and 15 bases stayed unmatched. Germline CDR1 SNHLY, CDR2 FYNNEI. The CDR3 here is CAGRRLRQGSYGYTF. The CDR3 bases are TGTGCCGGACGGAGACTAAGACAGGGGAGCTATGGCTACACCTTC.

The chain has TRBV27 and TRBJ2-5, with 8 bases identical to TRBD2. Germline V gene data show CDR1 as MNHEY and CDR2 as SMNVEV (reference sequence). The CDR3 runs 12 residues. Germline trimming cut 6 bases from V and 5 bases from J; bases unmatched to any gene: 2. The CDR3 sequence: CASSPGGETQYF. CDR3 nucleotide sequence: TGTGCCAGCAGCCCGGGGGGGGAGACCCAGTACTTC.